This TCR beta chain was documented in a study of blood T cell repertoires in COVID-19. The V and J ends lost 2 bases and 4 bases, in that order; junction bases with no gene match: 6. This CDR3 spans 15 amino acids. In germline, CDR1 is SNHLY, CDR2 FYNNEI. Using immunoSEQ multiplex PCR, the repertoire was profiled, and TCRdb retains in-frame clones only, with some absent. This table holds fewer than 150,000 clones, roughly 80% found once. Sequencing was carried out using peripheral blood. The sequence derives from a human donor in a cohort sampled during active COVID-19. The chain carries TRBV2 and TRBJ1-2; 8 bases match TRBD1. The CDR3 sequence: CASSEQGALSYGYTF. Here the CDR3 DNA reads TGTGCCAGCAGTGAACAGGGGGCGCTAAGCTATGGCTACACCTTC.